Listed below are T cell receptor beta chains from one sample, sequenced in a study of T-cell memory formation after mild COVID-19. TCRdb called the 5' RACE reads again in MiXCR, with one record for every CDR3 protein. This sample carries around 200,000 distinct CDR3 sequences, 10% to 13% of them seen once, and the ten largest clones take approximately 3%. Sequencing was carried out using PBMCs or a T cell subset sorted from them (not recorded which). These receptors originate from a man younger than 30 who had mild COVID-19 (a few samples of this study predate the infection). Cell type and time point are not known. CDR3s include the opening cysteine and the closing phenylalanine or tryptophan. A D gene is named only where the DNA matches it firmly. Size values are once, few and many counts, or a class for expanded clones, and some rows have none.

size	J	D	V	CDR3	DNA
few	TRBJ1-2	.	TRBV7-2	CASSVPGHGYGYTF	TGTGCCAGCAGCGTTCCGGGACACGGCTATGGCTACACCTTC
many	TRBJ2-1	.	TRBV6-5	CASSRDSAYNEQFF	TGTGCCAGCAGCCGGGACTCAGCCTACAATGAGCAGTTCTTC
few	TRBJ1-3	.	TRBV20-1	CSASTGSSGNTIYF	TGCAGTGCTAGTACAGGTAGCTCTGGAAACACCATATATTTT
few	TRBJ1-2	.	TRBV15	CATSRGGTYGYTF	TGTGCCACCAGCAGAGGGGGGACCTATGGCTACACCTTC
.	TRBJ1-2	.	TRBV6-2/TRBV6-3	CASSYSTYGYTF	TGTGCCAGCAGTTACTCAACGTATGGCTACACCTTC
.	TRBJ2-7	.	TRBV12-3/TRBV12-4	CASSLQAGEQYF	TGTGCCAGCAGTTTACAGGCGGGGGAGCAGTACTTC
.	TRBJ2-1	.	TRBV6-5	CASSWGGGIIDEQFF	TGTGCCAGCAGTTGGGGGGGGGGCATCATCGATGAGCAGTTCTTC
.	TRBJ1-2	.	TRBV4-3	CASSQEYRGIGGYTF	TGCGCCAGCAGCCAAGAATATCGGGGGATAGGTGGCTACACCTTC
few	TRBJ1-2	.	TRBV29-1	CSVDHANYGYTF	TGCAGCGTTGATCACGCTAACTATGGCTACACCTTC
.	TRBJ2-5	.	TRBV5-1	CASSFGTVRETQYF	TGCGCCAGCAGCTTCGGGACGGTGAGGGAGACCCAGTACTTC
.	TRBJ2-6	.	TRBV15	CATSRDRGTVGANVLTF	TGTGCCACCAGCAGAGATCGGGGTACGGTTGGGGCCAACGTCCTGACTTTC
few	TRBJ2-1	TRBD2	TRBV7-9	CASSGSAGGDEQFF	TGTGCCAGCAGCGGGTCAGCGGGGGGCGATGAGCAGTTCTTC
.	TRBJ2-4	TRBD1	TRBV9	CASSGKGQGTIQYF	TGTGCCAGCAGCGGCAAGGGACAGGGTACCATTCAGTACTTC
.	TRBJ2-3	.	TRBV5-1	CASSLASNLGTDTQYF	TGCGCCAGCAGCTTGGCATCCAACCTAGGCACAGATACGCAGTATTTT
few	TRBJ2-5	.	TRBV12-3/TRBV12-4	CASSLIPQRETQYF	TGTGCCAGCAGTTTAATACCGCAGCGAGAGACCCAGTACTTC
many	TRBJ1-1	TRBD1	TRBV5-1	CASSPGTGSNTEAFF	TGCGCCAGCAGCCCGGGGACAGGTTCGAACACTGAAGCTTTCTTT
.	TRBJ1-2	TRBD1	TRBV7-9	CASRGSGTGFGYTF	TGTGCCAGCAGGGGGAGCGGGACAGGGTTTGGCTACACCTTC
few	TRBJ2-7	.	TRBV7-2	CASSLDRDKGSFGQYF	TGTGCCAGCAGCTTAGATCGGGACAAGGGCAGTTTCGGGCAGTACTTC
many	TRBJ2-2	.	TRBV9	CASSVRRGTGELFF	TGTGCCAGCAGCGTTAGGCGCGGCACCGGGGAGCTGTTTTTT
.	TRBJ2-3	TRBD2	TRBV4-1	CASSQTLARGEIDKQYF	TGCGCCAGCAGCCAGACCTTGGCGCGGGGGGAGATAGATAAGCAGTATTTT
many	TRBJ2-1	.	TRBV29-1	CSVAQSNEQFF	TGCAGCGTTGCACAGAGCAATGAGCAGTTCTTC
few	TRBJ1-4	.	TRBV12-3/TRBV12-4	CASSLARLRFPENEKLFF	TGTGCCAGCAGTTTAGCTAGATTAAGGTTCCCGGAGAATGAAAAACTGTTTTTT
.	TRBJ2-5	.	TRBV2	CATTRGRLETQYF	TGTGCCACGACTAGAGGGCGTTTAGAGACCCAGTACTTC
.	TRBJ2-5	TRBD2	TRBV6-2/TRBV6-3	CASSETSLQETQYF	TGTGCCAGCAGTGAGACTAGCCTTCAAGAGACCCAGTACTTC
few	TRBJ2-5	.	TRBV5-1	CASSLFNAEEAQYF	TGCGCCAGCAGCTTGTTTAACGCGGAGGAGGCCCAGTACTTC
few	TRBJ1-4	.	TRBV19	CASSRIRGQSNEKLFF	TGTGCCAGTAGTCGTATCCGGGGGCAATCGAATGAAAAACTGTTTTTT